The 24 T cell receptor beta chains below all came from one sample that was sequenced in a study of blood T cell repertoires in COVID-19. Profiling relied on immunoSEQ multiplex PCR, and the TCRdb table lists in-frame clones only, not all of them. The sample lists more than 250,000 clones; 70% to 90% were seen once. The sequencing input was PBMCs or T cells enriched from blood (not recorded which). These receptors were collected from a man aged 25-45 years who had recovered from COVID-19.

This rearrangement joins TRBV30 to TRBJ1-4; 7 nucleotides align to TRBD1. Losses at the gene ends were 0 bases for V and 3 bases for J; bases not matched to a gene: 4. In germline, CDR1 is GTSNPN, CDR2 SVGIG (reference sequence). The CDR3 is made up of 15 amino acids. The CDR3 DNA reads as TGTGCCTGGAGTGTTGCCGGGACAGCTAATGAAAAACTGTTTTTT. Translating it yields CAWSVAGTANEKLFF.

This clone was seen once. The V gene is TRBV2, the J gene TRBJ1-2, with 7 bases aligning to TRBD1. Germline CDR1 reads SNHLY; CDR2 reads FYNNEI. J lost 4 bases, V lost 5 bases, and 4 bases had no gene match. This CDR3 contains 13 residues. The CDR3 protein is CASSSRGAYGYTF. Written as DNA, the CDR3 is TGTGCCAGCAGTAGCAGGGGGGCCTATGGCTACACCTTC.

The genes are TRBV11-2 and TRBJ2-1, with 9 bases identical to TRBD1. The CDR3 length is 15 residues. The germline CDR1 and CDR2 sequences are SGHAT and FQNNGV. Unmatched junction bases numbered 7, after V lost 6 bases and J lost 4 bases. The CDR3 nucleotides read TGTGCCAGCAGTTTCACAGGGGGCCCTTACAATGAGCAGTTCTTC. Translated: CASSFTGGPYNEQFF. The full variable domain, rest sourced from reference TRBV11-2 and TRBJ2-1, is EAGVAQSPRYKIIEKRQSVAFWCNPISGHATLYWYQQILGQGPKLLIQFQNNGVVDDSQLPKDRFSAERLKGVDSTLKIQPAKLEDSAVYLCASSFTGGPYNEQFFGPGTRLTVL.

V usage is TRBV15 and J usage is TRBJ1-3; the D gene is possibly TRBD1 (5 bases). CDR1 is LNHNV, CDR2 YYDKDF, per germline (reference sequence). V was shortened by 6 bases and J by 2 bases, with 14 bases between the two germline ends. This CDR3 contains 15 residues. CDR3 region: CATRPDKSAGNTIYF. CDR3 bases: TGTGCCACCAGACCGGACAAATCCGCTGGAAACACCATATATTTT.

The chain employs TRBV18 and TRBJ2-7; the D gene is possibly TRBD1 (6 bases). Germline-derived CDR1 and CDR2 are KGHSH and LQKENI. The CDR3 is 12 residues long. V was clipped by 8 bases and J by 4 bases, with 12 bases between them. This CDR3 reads CASTDTGYEQYF. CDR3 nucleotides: TGTGCCAGCACGGACACAGGGTACGAGCAGTACTTC.

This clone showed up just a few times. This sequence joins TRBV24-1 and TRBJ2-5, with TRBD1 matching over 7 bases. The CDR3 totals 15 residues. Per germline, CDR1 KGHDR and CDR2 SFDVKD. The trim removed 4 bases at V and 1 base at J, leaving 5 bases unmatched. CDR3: CATSDTTGTQETQYF. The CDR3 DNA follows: TGTGCCACCAGTGACACGACAGGGACCCAAGAGACCCAGTACTTC.

The CDR3 region has the DNA TGCGCCAGCAGCTTGGGGCAGGGCTACAATGAGCAGTTCTTC. This gives the protein CASSLGQGYNEQFF. The rearrangement uses TRBV5-1 and TRBJ2-1, with D tentatively TRBD1 (5 bases). Trimming took off 0 bases at V and 3 bases at J, with 7 bases between the two ends. The length of the CDR3 is 14 residues. Germline V gene lookup returns CDR1 SGHRS and CDR2 YFSETQ.

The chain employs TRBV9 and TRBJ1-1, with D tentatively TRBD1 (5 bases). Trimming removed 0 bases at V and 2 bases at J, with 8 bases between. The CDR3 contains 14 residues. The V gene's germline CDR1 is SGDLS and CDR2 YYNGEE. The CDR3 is CASSVGRENTEAFF. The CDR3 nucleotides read TGTGCCAGCAGCGTAGGCAGGGAAAACACTGAAGCTTTCTTT.

The CDR3 DNA reads TGTGCCAGCAGAGATAAGACACCTTATCAGCCCCAGCATTTT. Amino acids: CASRDKTPYQPQHF. J is TRBJ1-5 and V is TRBV6-5; D is undetermined. The CDR3 runs to 14 residues. Germline-derived CDR1 and CDR2 are MNHEY and SVGAGI. With 6 bases removed from V and 5 bases from J, the gap between germline ends came to 14 bases.

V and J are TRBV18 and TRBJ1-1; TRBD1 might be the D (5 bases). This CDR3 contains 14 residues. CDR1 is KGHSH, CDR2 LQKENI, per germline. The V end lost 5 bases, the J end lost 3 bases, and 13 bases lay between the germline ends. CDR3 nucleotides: TGTGCCAGCTCATCCTCTGGGGGGGACACTGAAGCTTTCTTT. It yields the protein CASSSSGGDTEAFF.

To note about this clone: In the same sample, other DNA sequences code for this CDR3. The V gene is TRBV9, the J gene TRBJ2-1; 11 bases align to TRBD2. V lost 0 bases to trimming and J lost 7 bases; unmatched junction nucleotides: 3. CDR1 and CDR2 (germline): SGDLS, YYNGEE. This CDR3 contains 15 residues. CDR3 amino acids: CASSVGGTSGNEQFF. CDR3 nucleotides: TGTGCCAGCAGCGTAGGAGGGACTAGCGGTAATGAGCAGTTCTTC.

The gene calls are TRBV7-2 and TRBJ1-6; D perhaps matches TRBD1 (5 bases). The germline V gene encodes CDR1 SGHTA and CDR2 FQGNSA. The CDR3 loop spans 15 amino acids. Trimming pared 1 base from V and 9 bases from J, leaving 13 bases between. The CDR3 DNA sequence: TGTGCCAGCAGCTTAGTAGCGGGGGTCGGTTCACCCCTCCACTTT. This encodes CASSLVAGVGSPLHF.

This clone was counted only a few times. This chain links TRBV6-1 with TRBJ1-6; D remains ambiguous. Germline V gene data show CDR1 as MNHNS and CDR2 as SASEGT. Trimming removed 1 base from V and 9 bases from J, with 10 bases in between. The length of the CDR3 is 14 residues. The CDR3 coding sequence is TGTGCCAGCAGTGAAGAGGGAGTTAGTTCACCCCTCCACTTT. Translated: CASSEEGVSSPLHF.

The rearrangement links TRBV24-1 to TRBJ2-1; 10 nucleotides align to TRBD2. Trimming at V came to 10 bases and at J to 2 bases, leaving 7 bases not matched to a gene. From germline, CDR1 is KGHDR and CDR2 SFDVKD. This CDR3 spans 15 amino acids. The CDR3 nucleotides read TGTGCCACAAATGACGGGACTAGCGCCTACAATGAGCAGTTCTTC. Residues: CATNDGTSAYNEQFF.

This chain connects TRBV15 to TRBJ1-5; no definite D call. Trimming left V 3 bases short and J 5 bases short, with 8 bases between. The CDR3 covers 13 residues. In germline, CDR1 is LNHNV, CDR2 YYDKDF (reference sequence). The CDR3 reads CATSSGEHQPQHF. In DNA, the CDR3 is TGTGCCACCAGCAGTGGTGAGCATCAGCCCCAGCATTTT.

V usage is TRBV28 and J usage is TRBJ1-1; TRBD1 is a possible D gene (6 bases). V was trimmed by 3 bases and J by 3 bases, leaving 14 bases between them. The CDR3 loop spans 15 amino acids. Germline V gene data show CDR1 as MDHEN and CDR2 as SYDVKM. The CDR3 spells CASSFYKGGYTEAFF. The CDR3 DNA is TGTGCCAGCAGTTTCTATAAAGGGGGTTACACTGAAGCTTTCTTT.

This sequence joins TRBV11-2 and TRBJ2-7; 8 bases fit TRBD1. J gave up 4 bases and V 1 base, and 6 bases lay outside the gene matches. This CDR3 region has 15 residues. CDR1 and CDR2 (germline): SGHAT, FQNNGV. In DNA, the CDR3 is TGTGCCAGCAGCTTAGTGGGCAGGGGGCAATACGAGCAGTACTTC. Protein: CASSLVGRGQYEQYF.

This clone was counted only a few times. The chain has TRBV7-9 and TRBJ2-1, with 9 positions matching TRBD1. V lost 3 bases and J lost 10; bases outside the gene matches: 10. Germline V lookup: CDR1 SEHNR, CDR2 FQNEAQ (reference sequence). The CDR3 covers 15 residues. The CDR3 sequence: CASSFRDRVLREQFF. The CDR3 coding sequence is TGTGCCAGCAGCTTCCGGGACAGGGTGTTGAGGGAGCAGTTCTTC.

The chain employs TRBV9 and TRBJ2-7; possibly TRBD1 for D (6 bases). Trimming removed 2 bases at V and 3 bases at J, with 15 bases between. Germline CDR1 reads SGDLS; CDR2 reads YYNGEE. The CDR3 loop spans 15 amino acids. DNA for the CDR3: TGTGCCAGCAGCGTGGGCAGGGGTGGCGTCTACGAGCAGTACTTC. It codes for CASSVGRGGVYEQYF.

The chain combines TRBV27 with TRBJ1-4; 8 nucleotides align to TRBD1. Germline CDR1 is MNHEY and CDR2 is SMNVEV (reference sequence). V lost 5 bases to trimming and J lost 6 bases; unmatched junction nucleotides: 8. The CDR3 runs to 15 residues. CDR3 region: CASSPTGGWDEKLFF. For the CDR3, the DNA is TGTGCCAGCAGTCCAACAGGGGGATGGGATGAAAAACTGTTTTTT.

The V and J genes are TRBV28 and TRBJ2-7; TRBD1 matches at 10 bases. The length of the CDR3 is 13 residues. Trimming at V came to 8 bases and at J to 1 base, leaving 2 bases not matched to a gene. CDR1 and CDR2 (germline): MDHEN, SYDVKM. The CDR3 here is CASDRGPSYEQYF. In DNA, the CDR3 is TGTGCCAGCGACAGGGGGCCGTCCTACGAGCAGTACTTC. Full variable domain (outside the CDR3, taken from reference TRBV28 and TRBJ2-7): DVKVTQSSRYLVKRTGEKVFLECVQDMDHENMFWYRQDPGLGLRLIYFSYDVKMKEKGDIPEGYSVSREKKERFSLILESASTNQTSMYLCASDRGPSYEQYFGPGTRLTVT.

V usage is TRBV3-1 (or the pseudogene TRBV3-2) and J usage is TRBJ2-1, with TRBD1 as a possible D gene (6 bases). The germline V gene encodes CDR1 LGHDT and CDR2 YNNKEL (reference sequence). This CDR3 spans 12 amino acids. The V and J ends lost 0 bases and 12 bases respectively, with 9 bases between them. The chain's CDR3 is CASSQDQGRQFF. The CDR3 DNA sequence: TGTGCCAGCAGCCAAGACCAGGGGCGGCAGTTCTTC.

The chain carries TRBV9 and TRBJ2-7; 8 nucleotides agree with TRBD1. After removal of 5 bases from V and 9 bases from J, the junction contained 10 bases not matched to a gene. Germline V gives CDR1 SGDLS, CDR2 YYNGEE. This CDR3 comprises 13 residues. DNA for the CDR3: TGTGCCAGCAGTCTAGCCGCACAGGGGGGGCAGTACTTC. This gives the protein CASSLAAQGGQYF.

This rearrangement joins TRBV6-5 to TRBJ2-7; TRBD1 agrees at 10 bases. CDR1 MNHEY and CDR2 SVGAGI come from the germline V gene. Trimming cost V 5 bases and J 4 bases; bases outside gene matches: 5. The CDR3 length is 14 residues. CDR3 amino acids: CASSKTGGWYEQYF. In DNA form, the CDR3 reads TGTGCCAGCAGTAAGACAGGGGGCTGGTACGAGCAGTACTTC.